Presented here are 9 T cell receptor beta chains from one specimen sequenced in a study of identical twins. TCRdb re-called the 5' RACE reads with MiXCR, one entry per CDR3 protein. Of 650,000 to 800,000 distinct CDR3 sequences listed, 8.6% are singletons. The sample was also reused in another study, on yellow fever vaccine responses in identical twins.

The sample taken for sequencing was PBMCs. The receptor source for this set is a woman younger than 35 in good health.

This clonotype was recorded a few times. CDR3 sequence: CATRQNTEAFF. The CDR3 bases are TGTGCCACTCGTCAGAACACTGAAGCTTTCTTT. J is TRBJ1-1 and V is TRBV2, with unresolved D. The CDR3 length is 11 residues. Germline CDR1 SNHLY, CDR2 FYNNEI. The germline V and J ends were trimmed by 10 bases and 1 base, with 7 bases remaining between them.

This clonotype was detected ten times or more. This chain's CDR3 is CASSFGTGLVETQYF. CDR3 nucleotide sequence: TGCGCCAGCAGCTTCGGGACAGGTTTAGTCGAGACCCAGTACTTC. This chain connects TRBV5-1 to TRBJ2-5, with 8 bases lining up with TRBD1. Germline-derived CDR1 and CDR2 are SGHRS and YFSETQ. The CDR3 contains 15 residues. The V and J ends lost 2 bases and 5 bases, in that order; junction bases with no gene match: 8.

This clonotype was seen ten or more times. CDR3 DNA: TGTGCCAGCAGCCAAGAGTACCGAGAGGAATCACCCCTCCACTTT. Its protein is CASSQEYREESPLHF. The J gene is TRBJ1-6, the V gene TRBV3-1; unclear D gene. The V gene's germline CDR1 is LGHDT and CDR2 YNNKEL (reference sequence). Trimming pared 0 bases from V and 10 bases from J, leaving 13 bases between. CDR3 length equals 15 residues.

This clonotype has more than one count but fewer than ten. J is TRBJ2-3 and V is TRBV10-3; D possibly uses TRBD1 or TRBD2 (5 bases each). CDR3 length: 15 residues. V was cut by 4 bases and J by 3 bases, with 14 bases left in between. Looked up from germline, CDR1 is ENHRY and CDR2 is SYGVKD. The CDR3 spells CAISGGALTTDTQYF. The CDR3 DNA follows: TGTGCCATCAGTGGAGGGGCCCTTACGACAGATACGCAGTATTTT.

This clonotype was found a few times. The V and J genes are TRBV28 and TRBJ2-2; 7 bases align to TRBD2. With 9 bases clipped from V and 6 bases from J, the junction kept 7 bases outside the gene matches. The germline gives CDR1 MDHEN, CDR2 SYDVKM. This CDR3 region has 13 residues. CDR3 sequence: CASSSGRAGELFF. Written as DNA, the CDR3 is TGTGCCAGTTCGTCGGGGAGGGCCGGGGAGCTGTTTTTT.

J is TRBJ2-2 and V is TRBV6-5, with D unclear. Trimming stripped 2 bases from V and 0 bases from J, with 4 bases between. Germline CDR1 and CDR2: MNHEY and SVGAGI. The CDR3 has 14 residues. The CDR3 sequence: CASSYRPNTGELFF. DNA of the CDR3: TGTGCCAGCAGTTACCGACCGAACACCGGGGAGCTGTTTTTT.

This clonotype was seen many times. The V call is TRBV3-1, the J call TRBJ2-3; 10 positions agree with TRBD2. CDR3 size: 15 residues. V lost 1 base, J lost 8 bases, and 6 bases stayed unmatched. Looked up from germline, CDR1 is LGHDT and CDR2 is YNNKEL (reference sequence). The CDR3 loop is CASSQVSSGGVTQYF. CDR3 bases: TGTGCCAGCAGCCAAGTATCGAGCGGGGGGGTTACGCAGTATTTT.

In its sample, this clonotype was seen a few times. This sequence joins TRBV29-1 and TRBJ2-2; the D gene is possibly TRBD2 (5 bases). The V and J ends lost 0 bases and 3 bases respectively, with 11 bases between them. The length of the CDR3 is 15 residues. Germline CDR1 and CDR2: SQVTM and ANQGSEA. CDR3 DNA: TGCAGCGTTGAAGAGGGTTTGCGGGACACCGGGGAGCTGTTTTTT. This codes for CSVEEGLRDTGELFF.

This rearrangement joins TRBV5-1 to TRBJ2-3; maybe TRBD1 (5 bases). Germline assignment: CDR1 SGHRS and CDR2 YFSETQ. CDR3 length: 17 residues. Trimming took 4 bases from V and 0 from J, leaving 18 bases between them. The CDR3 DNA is TGCGCCAGCAGCCCGAAAACAGGTCTCTCTAGCACAGATACGCAGTATTTT. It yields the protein CASSPKTGLSSTDTQYF.